These 32 T cell receptor beta chains originate from one sample sequenced in a study of siplizumab effects on memory and regulatory T cells. Repertoires were generated with immunoSEQ multiplex PCR, while TCRdb's copy carries only in-frame clones and drops some. The data contain about 56,000 clones, around 97% of them seen just once; the ten biggest clones take up 0.95% to 1.4%. Sequencing was performed on naive CD8+ T cells sorted from blood. The receptor set was obtained from a human donor in good health.

The chain combines TRBV10-2 with TRBJ1-5; 7 nucleotides line up with TRBD1. Germline values: CDR1 WSHSY, CDR2 SAAADI. The CDR3 is 14 amino acids. Trimming cost V 8 bases and J 3 bases; bases outside gene matches: 7. CDR3 amino acids: CASRTTGINQPQHF. In DNA form, the CDR3 reads TGCGCCAGCCGAACGACAGGGATCAATCAGCCCCAGCATTTT.

This clone has only one observation. The genes are TRBV7-9 and TRBJ1-2; weak D call: TRBD1 (5 bases). Germline-derived CDR1 and CDR2 are SEHNR and FQNEAQ (reference sequence). Trimming shortened V by 1 base and J by 4 bases, and 16 bases separated the two germline ends. The CDR3 extends over 16 amino acids. CDR3 in DNA: TGTGCCAGCAGCTTAGAGCTAGGGGAGATTGGCTATGGCTACACCTTC. Amino acids: CASSLELGEIGYGYTF.

The chain carries TRBV4-1 and TRBJ2-7; 9 positions match TRBD1. CDR3 length: 14 amino acids. The germline gives CDR1 MGHRA, CDR2 YSYEKL. With 4 bases clipped from V and 2 bases from J, the junction kept 3 bases outside the gene matches. The CDR3 here is CASSPDRGAYEQYF. CDR3 in DNA: TGCGCCAGCAGCCCCGACAGGGGGGCCTACGAGCAGTACTTC.

The gene calls are TRBV5-6 and TRBJ2-1; 14 bases map to TRBD2. The length of the CDR3 is 16 residues. Unmatched junction bases numbered 2, after V lost 0 bases and J lost 6 bases. Germline values: CDR1 SGHDT, CDR2 YYEEEE. In nucleotides, the CDR3 is TGTGCCAGCAGCTTGGAGGGACTAGCGGGAGCCAATGAGCAGTTCTTC. Amino acids: CASSLEGLAGANEQFF. The complete variable domain, with remaining parts taken from reference TRBV5-6 and TRBJ2-1, reads DAGVTQSPTHLIKTRGQQVTLRCSPKSGHDTVSWYQQALGQGPQFIFQYYEEEERQRGNFPDRFSGHQFPNYSSELNVNALLLGDSALYLCASSLEGLAGANEQFFGPGTRLTVL.

The chain is built from TRBV7-8 and TRBJ2-1; unclear D gene. The CDR3 is 12 residues long. Looked up from germline, CDR1 is SGHVS and CDR2 is FQNEAQ. V was cut by 7 bases and J by 5 bases, with 9 bases left in between. CDR3 DNA: TGTGCCAGCACCCCCGGTGACAATGAGCAGTTCTTC. Translating it yields CASTPGDNEQFF.

V is TRBV6-1 and J is TRBJ2-3; 7 nucleotides agree with TRBD1. CDR1 and CDR2 (germline): MNHNS, SASEGT. J was trimmed by 6 bases and V by 8 bases; bases with no gene match: 5. The CDR3 loop spans 12 amino acids. This chain's CDR3 is CASFGTVDTQYF. In DNA, the CDR3 is TGTGCCAGCTTCGGGACAGTGGATACGCAGTATTTT.

This chain uses TRBV4-1 with TRBJ2-1; 12 nucleotides match TRBD2. The J segment lost 0 bases and the V segment lost 6 bases, leaving 6 bases of the junction unmatched. Germline V gives CDR1 MGHRA, CDR2 YSYEKL. This CDR3 has 17 residues. CDR3 DNA: TGCGCCAGCAGTCTAGCGGGAGGGCTGAGCTCCTACAATGAGCAGTTCTTC. The encoded protein is CASSLAGGLSSYNEQFF.

The chain links TRBV4-2 to TRBJ2-3; D is perhaps TRBD1 (5 bases). Germline V CDR1 and CDR2: LGHNA, YNFKEQ. The CDR3 spans 15 residues. Trimming took 4 bases from V and 0 from J, leaving 11 bases between them. The CDR3, as DNA: TGTGCCAGCAGCCTGACAGAATCTAGCACAGATACGCAGTATTTT. This translates into CASSLTESSTDTQYF.

The rearrangement uses TRBV27 and TRBJ2-1; the match to TRBD2 covers 14 bases. The V segment lost 8 bases and the J segment 8 bases; nucleotides outside the gene matches: 11. Germline-derived CDR1 and CDR2 are MNHEY and SMNVEV (reference sequence). This CDR3 has 16 amino acids. This chain's CDR3 is CASLPETSGRVDEQFF. CDR3 DNA sequence: TGTGCCAGCCTCCCGGAGACTAGCGGGAGGGTAGATGAGCAGTTCTTC.

V is TRBV11-2 and J is TRBJ2-1; 10 nucleotides align to TRBD2. Trimming cost V 0 bases and J 5 bases; bases outside gene matches: 7. The CDR3 sequence is 17 residues long. Germline assignment: CDR1 SGHAT and CDR2 FQNNGV. This chain's CDR3 is CASSLDLGTSVDNEQFF. The CDR3 nucleotides read TGTGCCAGCAGCTTAGATCTGGGGACTAGCGTAGACAATGAGCAGTTCTTC.

V usage is TRBV2 and J usage is TRBJ1-5; no clear D. Germline-derived CDR1 and CDR2 are SNHLY and FYNNEI. This CDR3 spans 11 amino acids. V lost 8 bases to trimming and J lost 6 bases, with 8 bases between them. The CDR3 is CASAESQPQHF. The CDR3, as DNA: TGTGCCAGCGCCGAATCTCAGCCCCAGCATTTT.

This chain joins TRBV25-1 and TRBJ2-2; D ambiguous. CDR1 and CDR2 from the germline V gene are MGHDK and SYGVNS. The V gene lost 6 bases and the J gene lost 7 bases, with 15 bases spanning the gap. This CDR3 region has 14 residues. CDR3 sequence (DNA): TGTGCCAGCAGCGACTCCTCTTGGGTCGGGGAGCTGTTTTTT. This codes for CASSDSSWVGELFF.

The chain links TRBV19 to TRBJ2-7; D is undetermined. Germline V gives CDR1 LNHDA, CDR2 SQIVND (reference sequence). V dropped 3 bases and J dropped 3 bases, with 9 bases sitting between them. The CDR3 is 13 residues long. In DNA form, the CDR3 reads TGTGCCAGTAGTATTGGCTTAGGCTACGAGCAGTACTTC. Its protein product is CASSIGLGYEQYF.

The V gene is TRBV28, the J gene TRBJ2-7; D might be TRBD2 (5 bases). Germline assignment: CDR1 MDHEN and CDR2 SYDVKM. V shed 8 bases and J shed 6 bases, with 20 bases lying between them. This CDR3 is 14 amino acids long. The CDR3 region has the DNA TGTGCCAGCCACCCGACCGACGCTCGGGGCGAGCAGTACTTC. As protein: CASHPTDARGEQYF.

The chain is built from TRBV7-9 and TRBJ2-6, with D unresolved. The CDR3 covers 15 residues. The germline CDR1 and CDR2 sequences are SEHNR and FQNEAQ (reference sequence). The V end was cut by 1 base, the J end by 0 bases, with 4 bases between. DNA of the CDR3: TGTGCCAGCAGCTTAGGGGACTCTGGGGCCAACGTCCTGACTTTC. Translated, it gives CASSLGDSGANVLTF. The full variable domain, with the rest looked up from reference TRBV7-9 and TRBJ2-6, is DTGVSQNPRHKITKRGQNVTFRCDPISEHNRLYWYRQTLGQGPEFLTYFQNEAQLEKSRLLSDRFSAERPKGSFSTLEIQRTEQGDSAMYLCASSLGDSGANVLTFGAGSRLTVL.

The J gene is TRBJ2-7, the V gene TRBV10-3, with TRBD2 matching over 14 bases. Germline loops: CDR1 ENHRY, CDR2 SYGVKD. The ends lost 2 bases at V and 9 bases at J; junction bases unmatched: 3. The CDR3 loop spans 14 amino acids. Here the CDR3 reads CAISEGTSGSRQYF. The CDR3 DNA is TGTGCCATCAGTGAGGGGACTAGCGGGAGTCGGCAGTACTTC.

J is TRBJ2-4 and V is TRBV5-1; D unclear. The CDR3 is 14 residues long. V was clipped by 0 bases and J by 3 bases, with 7 bases between them. In germline, CDR1 is SGHRS, CDR2 YFSETQ. The CDR3 DNA sequence: TGCGCCAGCAGCTTGGGGATCGACAAAAACATTCAGTACTTC. This encodes CASSLGIDKNIQYF. Complete variable domain (other parts from reference TRBV5-1 and TRBJ2-4): KAGVTQTPRYLIKTRGQQVTLSCSPISGHRSVSWYQQTPGQGLQFLFEYFSETQRNKGNFPGRFSGRQFSNSRSEMNVSTLELGDSALYLCASSLGIDKNIQYFGAGTRLSVL.

CDR3 coding DNA: TGTGCCATCAGTGACGCTCTATTCTACGAGCAGTACTTC. Its protein product is CAISDALFYEQYF. The V call is TRBV10-3, the J call TRBJ2-7; D gene ambiguous. CDR3 size: 13 residues. The ends were cut back, 3 bases at V and 3 bases at J, with 9 bases in the middle. The germline CDR1 and CDR2 sequences are ENHRY and SYGVKD.

The chain combines TRBV7-2 with TRBJ1-2; D is undetermined. This CDR3 has 14 amino acids. V was cut by 1 base and J by 3 bases, with 9 bases left in between. Germline V gene data show CDR1 as SGHTA and CDR2 as FQGNSA. The CDR3 DNA follows: TGTGCCAGCAGCTTAGAGACGACCGACTATGGCTACACCTTC. Translated, it gives CASSLETTDYGYTF.

The J gene is TRBJ2-7, the V gene TRBV19; unclear D gene. Germline CDR1 LNHDA, CDR2 SQIVND (reference sequence). V was trimmed by 3 bases and J by 2 bases, leaving 11 bases between them. This CDR3 is 14 amino acids long. CDR3 in DNA: TGTGCCAGTAGTATGGGCAGTGGGACCTACGAGCAGTACTTC. It is translated as CASSMGSGTYEQYF.

The rearrangement joins TRBV7-2 to TRBJ2-3, with 13 bases fitting TRBD2. V shed 5 bases, J shed 2 bases, and the junction held 4 bases outside the gene matches. The CDR3 totals 16 residues. Germline values: CDR1 SGHTA, CDR2 FQGNSA. The CDR3 DNA reads TGTGCCAGCAGCAGGACTAGCGGGGGCCCCACAGATACGCAGTATTTT. It encodes CASSRTSGGPTDTQYF.

This rearrangement joins TRBV7-2 to TRBJ2-3; 15 bases are shared with TRBD2. The length of the CDR3 is 16 residues. CDR1 SGHTA and CDR2 FQGNSA come from the germline V gene. V was clipped by 5 bases and J by 2 bases; unmatched bases: 2. Written as DNA, the CDR3 is TGTGCCAGCAGCGGGACTAGCGGGAGGCTCACAGATACGCAGTATTTT. Amino acid sequence: CASSGTSGRLTDTQYF.

This sequence joins TRBV7-9 and TRBJ2-5; weak D call: TRBD2 (5 bases). The V end was cut by 4 bases, the J end by 4 bases, with 7 bases between. Looked up from germline, CDR1 is SEHNR and CDR2 is FQNEAQ (reference sequence). The CDR3 loop spans 12 amino acids. CDR3 sequence (DNA): TGTGCCAGCAGCTACGAGGGAGAGACCCAGTACTTC. Translation: CASSYEGETQYF.

The V gene is TRBV6-6, the J gene TRBJ1-2; D is unclear. The CDR3 runs 15 residues. Germline loops: CDR1 MNHNY, CDR2 SVGAGI (reference sequence). V was cut by 0 bases and J by 3 bases, with 11 bases left in between. CDR3 amino acids: CASSYSGRVDYGYTF. CDR3 DNA: TGTGCCAGCAGTTACTCGGGAAGGGTGGACTATGGCTACACCTTC.

Written as DNA, the CDR3 is TGTGCCACGCAAAGGGGTATCAGGTACACCTTC. Protein sequence: CATQRGIRYTF. The gene calls are TRBV28 and TRBJ1-2, with D perhaps matching TRBD1 (5 bases). The CDR3 loop spans 11 amino acids. Germline loops: CDR1 MDHEN, CDR2 SYDVKM. V lost 10 bases and J 11 bases, leaving 17 bases between the germline ends.

The chain's CDR3 is CASSYQAGTIPEAFF. CDR3 DNA: TGTGCCAGCAGTTACCAAGCAGGTACGATACCTGAAGCTTTCTTT. V is TRBV27 and J is TRBJ1-1; D gene uncertain. CDR1 MNHEY and CDR2 SMNVEV come from the germline V gene (reference sequence). The length of the CDR3 is 15 residues. Trimming shortened V by 4 bases and J by 6 bases, and 18 bases separated the two germline ends.

The V and J genes are TRBV7-3 and TRBJ2-5; D remains unclear. This CDR3 is built from 14 residues. V lost 4 bases and J lost 0, with 9 bases in between. Germline V gene lookup returns CDR1 SGHTA and CDR2 FQGTGA. The CDR3 DNA sequence: TGTGCCAGCAGCTCCCCTGGGGACCAAGAGACCCAGTACTTC. This sequence encodes CASSSPGDQETQYF.

V is TRBV6-1 and J is TRBJ2-5; TRBD2 matches at 10 bases. Germline V gene lookup returns CDR1 MNHNS and CDR2 SASEGT. CDR3 length: 14 residues. Trimming took 10 bases from V and 3 from J; bases not matched to a gene: 8. The CDR3 region has the DNA TGTGCCATTGTGGGACTAGCGCGAGAAGAGACCCAGTACTTC. Translated: CAIVGLAREETQYF.

The chain recombines TRBV4-1 with TRBJ2-1; no definite D call. Trimming removed 5 bases from V and 5 bases from J, with 16 bases in between. This CDR3 spans 15 amino acids. CDR1 and CDR2 from the germline V gene are MGHRA and YSYEKL. The CDR3 sequence is CASSTRPRLDNEQFF. The CDR3 DNA reads TGCGCCAGCAGCACCCGACCTAGGTTAGACAATGAGCAGTTCTTC.

This clone showed up just once. The chain couples TRBV6-5 to TRBJ2-3, with D uncertain. This CDR3 is built from 14 residues. V shed 2 bases and J shed 0 bases, with 6 bases lying between them. Looked up from germline, CDR1 is MNHEY and CDR2 is SVGAGI. The CDR3 bases are TGTGCCAGCAGTTACATTGGTAGCACAGATACGCAGTATTTT. It codes for CASSYIGSTDTQYF.

V gene TRBV30 combines with J gene TRBJ2-1; perhaps TRBD2 as D (6 bases). The CDR3 sequence is 11 residues long. The V gene's germline CDR1 is GTSNPN and CDR2 SVGIG (reference sequence). V was trimmed by 3 bases and J by 14 bases, leaving 14 bases between them. The CDR3 DNA is TGTGCCTGGAGCCAATTTCGGGAGAAGTTCTTC. This sequence encodes CAWSQFREKFF.

This clone appeared once. V and J are TRBV7-9 and TRBJ2-2; no reliable D call. This CDR3 comprises 14 residues. V was trimmed by 3 bases and J by 0 bases, leaving 5 bases between them. Germline V CDR1 and CDR2: SEHNR, FQNEAQ (reference sequence). CDR3 region: CASSFGSNTGELFF. The CDR3 bases are TGTGCCAGCAGCTTTGGATCGAACACCGGGGAGCTGTTTTTT.